Sequencing of this T cell receptor beta chain was carried out in a study of T cell responses to AZD1222 COVID-19 vaccine. General study results and limits: Repertoires were sampled only after the peak T cell response.

Concerning this clone: The antigen is not known.

Trimming removed 0 bases at V and 1 base at J, with 14 bases between. Germline V lookup: CDR1 SGHRS, CDR2 YFSETQ. The CDR3 consists of 16 residues. TCRdb's copy holds only in-frame clones and misses some; the assay was immunoSEQ multiplex PCR. The sample carries about 120,000 clones, around nine tenths recorded once. This sequence originates from an adult who received the AZD1222 COVID-19 vaccine. Source: peripheral blood, taken 28 days after the second AZD1222 dose. This chain uses TRBV5-1 with TRBJ2-7, with a possible D match to TRBD2 (5 bases). CDR3 protein: CASSLAGGLMSYEQYF. In DNA form, the CDR3 reads TGCGCCAGCAGCTTGGCTGGTGGACTTATGTCCTACGAGCAGTACTTC. The variable domain in full, completed from reference TRBV5-1 and TRBJ2-7, reads KAGVTQTPRYLIKTRGQQVTLSCSPISGHRSVSWYQQTPGQGLQFLFEYFSETQRNKGNFPGRFSGRQFSNSRSEMNVSTLELGDSALYLCASSLAGGLMSYEQYFGPGTRLTVT.